The clone carrying this T cell receptor (beta chain) has a single count. This sample was included in a study of blood T cell repertoires in COVID-19. Study at large: Both acute and convalescent COVID-19 samples were obtained from the United States, Italy and Spain.

The V end lost 4 bases, the J end lost 7 bases, and 14 bases lay between the germline ends. Germline assignment: CDR1 SNHLY and CDR2 FYNNEI. The CDR3 runs 15 residues. Some clones are missing from TCRdb's copy, which holds only in-frame ones; the method was immunoSEQ multiplex PCR. Of roughly 380,000 clones in the sample, 81% are singletons; the top ten hold about 1.2%. J is TRBJ1-6 and V is TRBV2; D uncertain. Sequenced material: peripheral blood. This clonotype originated in a human donor with acute or convalescent COVID-19. The donor label of this sample is uncertain. The CDR3 protein is CASSAYRVVNSPLHF. The CDR3 nucleotides are TGTGCCAGCAGTGCGTATCGAGTCGTCAATTCACCCCTCCACTTT.